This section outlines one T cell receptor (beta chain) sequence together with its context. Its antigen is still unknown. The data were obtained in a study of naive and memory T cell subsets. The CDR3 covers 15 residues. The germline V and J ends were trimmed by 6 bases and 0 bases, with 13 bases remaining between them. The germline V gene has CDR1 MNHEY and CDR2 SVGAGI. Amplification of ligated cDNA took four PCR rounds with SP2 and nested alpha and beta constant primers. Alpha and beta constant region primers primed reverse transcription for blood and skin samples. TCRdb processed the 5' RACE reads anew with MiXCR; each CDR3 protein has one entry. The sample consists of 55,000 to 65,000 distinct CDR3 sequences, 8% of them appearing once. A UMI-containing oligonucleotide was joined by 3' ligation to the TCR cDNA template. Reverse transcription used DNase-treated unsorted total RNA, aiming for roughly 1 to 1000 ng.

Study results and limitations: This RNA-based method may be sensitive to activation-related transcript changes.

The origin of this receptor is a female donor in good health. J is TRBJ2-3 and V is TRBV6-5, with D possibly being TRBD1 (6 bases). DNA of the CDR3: TGTGCCAGCAGCGTAGGGACACCTAGCACAGATACGCAGTATTTT. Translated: CASSVGTPSTDTQYF.